The 13 T cell receptor beta chains below all came from one sample that was sequenced in a study of blood T cells in healthy people across ages. Sample-barcoded 5' priming and a J-beta primer mix drove a second PCR of roughly 6 to 12 cycles. Via MiXCR, TCRdb re-called the 5' RACE reads, giving one row per CDR3 protein. The table has 1.5 million to 1.9 million distinct CDR3 sequences, roughly 43% seen once. The source material was blood. The receptors originated from a woman aged 18-35 years in good health.

As concerns this clonotype: A much larger clone is a single base away; this may be a read error. The chain uses TRBV29-1 and TRBJ2-5; D is perhaps TRBD2 (6 bases). Germline V lookup: CDR1 SQVTM, CDR2 ANQGSEA. The CDR3 consists of 13 residues. V was clipped by 3 bases and J by 11 bases, with 19 bases between them. CDR3 DNA sequence: TGCAGCGTTGACAGGGAGGTCTACAATGAGCAGTACTTC. Translating gives CSVDREVYNEQYF.

This clonotype was observed a few times. The V call is TRBV7-9, the J call TRBJ2-3, with D unresolved. The V end was cut by 5 bases, the J end by 6 bases, with 12 bases between. CDR1 is SEHNR and CDR2 is FQNEAQ in the germline V gene (reference sequence). The CDR3 has 13 amino acids. CDR3 sequence reads: CASSIGAKDTQYF. DNA for the CDR3: TGTGCCAGCAGCATAGGAGCGAAGGATACGCAGTATTTT.

The chain links TRBV5-1 to TRBJ2-1, with 10 bases identical to TRBD2. Per germline, CDR1 SGHRS and CDR2 YFSETQ. After removal of 2 bases from V and 6 bases from J, the junction contained 8 bases not matched to a gene. The CDR3 runs to 16 residues. The CDR3 sequence: CASSFLAGAQGNEQFF. The CDR3 DNA follows: TGCGCCAGCAGCTTCCTAGCGGGGGCCCAGGGCAATGAGCAGTTCTTC.

The CDR3 loop reads CASDRQGYEQYF. The CDR3 region has the DNA TGCGCCAGCGACCGACAGGGCTACGAGCAGTACTTC. The rearrangement uses TRBV4-3 and TRBJ2-5; TRBD1 matches 7 bases. The end of the DNA is better explained by TRBJ2-7, so the J call may be wrong. Germline values: CDR1 LGHNA, CDR2 YSLEER. This CDR3 comprises 12 residues.

This clonotype occurred many times. The J gene is TRBJ1-2, the V gene TRBV12-3 or TRBV12-4; D gene uncertain. Trimming shortened V by 4 bases and J by 8 bases, and 8 bases separated the two germline ends. The CDR3 has 11 residues. In nucleotides, the CDR3 is TGTGCCAGCAGTTCCCGGTGGGGCTACACCTTC. Its protein is CASSSRWGYTF.

The rearrangement uses TRBV6-5 and TRBJ2-7, with D possibly being TRBD1 (6 bases). This CDR3 has 14 residues. Germline CDR1 is MNHEY and CDR2 is SVGAGI. Trimming removed 0 bases at V and 5 bases at J, with 11 bases between. The CDR3 protein is CASSYSIGGHEQYF. The CDR3 coding sequence is TGTGCCAGCAGTTACTCGATTGGGGGCCACGAGCAGTACTTC.

This clonotype occurred a few times. CDR3 residues: CASRPGLAKNIQYF. CDR3 coding DNA: TGTGCCAGCAGGCCGGGTTTAGCCAAAAACATTCAGTACTTC. V and J are TRBV6-2 or TRBV6-3 and TRBJ2-4; D is undetermined. The germline V gene encodes CDR1 MNHEY and CDR2 SVGEGT. The CDR3 extends over 14 amino acids. V was trimmed by 6 bases and J by 0 bases, leaving 9 bases between them.

The gene calls are TRBV29-1 and TRBJ2-3; TRBD1 or TRBD2 may be the D gene (5 bases each). Germline lookup yields CDR1 SQVTM and CDR2 ANQGSEA. CDR3 length: 13 amino acids. The germline V and J ends were trimmed by 5 bases and 2 bases, with 11 bases remaining between them. The CDR3 DNA reads TGCAGCGTTCGGGGCAGGAACACAGATACGCAGTATTTT. The encoded protein is CSVRGRNTDTQYF.

This clonotype was counted between two and nine times. The chain carries TRBV6-2 or TRBV6-3 and TRBJ2-2; D call uncertain. This CDR3 is 14 amino acids long. V lost 6 bases and J lost 3, with 11 bases in between. Per germline, CDR1 MNHEY and CDR2 SVGEGT. The CDR3 region is CASRPETDTGELFF. The CDR3 nucleotides read TGTGCCAGCAGACCCGAGACCGACACCGGGGAGCTGTTTTTT.

This clonotype has just a few counts. The chain links TRBV6-2 or TRBV6-3 to TRBJ2-3; either TRBD1 or TRBD2 may fit D (5 bases each). The V gene lost 8 bases and the J gene lost 0 bases, with 12 bases spanning the gap. Germline CDR1 reads MNHEY; CDR2 reads SVGEGT. The CDR3 is 14 amino acids. The CDR3 DNA is TGTGCCAGCGGGGGACGCTCTAGCACAGATACGCAGTATTTT. Translation gives CASGGRSSTDTQYF.

This clonotype has just a few counts. CDR3 amino acids: CASKRQGAPTDTQYF. Here the CDR3 DNA reads TGCGCCAGCAAAAGACAGGGGGCGCCCACAGATACGCAGTATTTT. The chain joins TRBV5-1 to TRBJ2-3, with 10 bases that match TRBD1. CDR3 length: 15 residues. CDR1 SGHRS and CDR2 YFSETQ come from the germline V gene. V dropped 6 bases and J dropped 2; count of bases not matched to a gene: 6.

This clonotype was detected only a few times. CDR3: CASSEFRVSPLFEQYF. The CDR3 DNA is TGTGCCAGCAGTGAATTCAGGGTGTCCCCTCTTTTCGAGCAGTACTTC. The V call is TRBV25-1, the J call TRBJ2-7, with a possible D match to TRBD1 (5 bases). The germline CDR1 and CDR2 sequences are MGHDK and SYGVNS. The CDR3 spans 16 residues. Trimming took off 1 base at V and 6 bases at J, with 19 bases between the two ends.

V usage is TRBV7-2 and J usage is TRBJ2-5; 8 nucleotides line up with TRBD1. CDR1 is SGHTA and CDR2 is FQGNSA in the germline V gene. Trimming took 5 bases from V and 5 from J; bases not matched to a gene: 7. The CDR3 is made up of 14 amino acids. The CDR3, as DNA: TGTGCCAGCAGCCCGCGGACAGGGTCTGAGACCCAGTACTTC. Its translation: CASSPRTGSETQYF.